The 10 T cell receptor beta chains in this list originate from one sample, sequenced in a study of somatic mutations in cytotoxic T cells in rheumatoid arthritis (dated by TCRdb to 2015 to 2018). Preparation of the library involved the immunoSEQ multiplex PCR assay. TCRdb retrieved this table from immuneACCESS and kept in-frame rearrangements only. Not all clones are present; in checked studies, unresolved V genes account for under half, and no reason is known for the remainder. In this sample the table shows about 33,000 clones, 70% to 85% of which occur a single time. The ten largest account for more than 2.5% of the sample. The sample taken for sequencing was CD8+ T cells sorted from blood. All receptors come from a man between 40 and 49 years old in good health.

This chain links TRBV28 with TRBJ2-2, with 10 nucleotides matching TRBD1. J lost 7 bases, V lost 6 bases, and 2 bases had no gene match. The CDR3 spans 13 residues. Germline V gene sequence: CDR1 MDHEN, CDR2 SYDVKM. In nucleotides, the CDR3 is TGTGCCAGCAGGACAGGGGGCATCGGGGAGCTGTTTTTT. As protein: CASRTGGIGELFF.

This chain joins TRBV9 and TRBJ2-7; 10 positions match TRBD1. Germline assignment: CDR1 SGDLS and CDR2 YYNGEE. J gave up 0 bases and V 4 bases, and 4 bases lay outside the gene matches. The CDR3 covers 15 residues. CDR3: CASSLRDRGSYEQYF. The CDR3 DNA reads TGTGCCAGCAGCCTCCGGGACAGGGGCTCCTACGAGCAGTACTTC.

The chain's CDR3 is CAWTSGQGLEFF. Here the CDR3 DNA reads TGTGCCTGGACCTCCGGGCAGGGTCTGGAGTTCTTC. This chain joins TRBV30 and TRBJ2-1, with TRBD1 as a possible D gene (5 bases). This CDR3 contains 12 residues. The V gene lost 4 bases and the J gene lost 14 bases, with 18 bases spanning the gap. Germline V lookup: CDR1 GTSNPN, CDR2 SVGIG (reference sequence).

The chain joins TRBV27 to TRBJ2-7; 8 nucleotides line up with TRBD2. The V gene's germline CDR1 is MNHEY and CDR2 SMNVEV (reference sequence). The CDR3 is 21 residues long. V dropped 0 bases and J dropped 0; count of bases not matched to a gene: 19. The CDR3 reads CASSLSAGLGKPQRNSYEQYF. The CDR3 DNA sequence: TGTGCCAGCAGTTTATCGGCGGGACTAGGTAAACCCCAGAGAAACTCCTACGAGCAGTACTTC.

The chain combines TRBV29-1 with TRBJ2-4, with 7 nucleotides matching TRBD1. Germline V gene data show CDR1 as SQVTM and CDR2 as ANQGSEA. The CDR3 spans 13 residues. Trimming at V came to 5 bases and at J to 4 bases, leaving 5 bases not matched to a gene. CDR3: CSVPGTVKNIQYF. DNA for the CDR3: TGCAGCGTTCCCGGGACAGTGAAAAACATTCAGTACTTC. The variable domain in full, completed from reference TRBV29-1 and TRBJ2-4, reads SAVISQKPSRDICQRGTSLTIQCQVDSQVTMMFWYRQQPGQSLTLIATANQGSEATYESGFVIDKFPISRPNLTFSTLTVSNMSPEDSSIYLCSVPGTVKNIQYFGAGTRLSVL.

This clone has a handful of counts. The V gene is TRBV2, the J gene TRBJ1-5; D gene ambiguous. CDR3 size: 18 residues. Germline CDR1 SNHLY, CDR2 FYNNEI. With 3 bases removed from V and 1 base from J, the gap between germline ends came to 19 bases. In nucleotides, the CDR3 is TGTGCCAGCAGTGATCCGGCCGCGTTTGTGGGGAGCAATCAGCCCCAGCATTTT. It yields the protein CASSDPAAFVGSNQPQHF. Using reference TRBV2 and TRBJ1-5 for the parts outside the CDR3, the full variable domain is EPEVTQTPSHQVTQMGQEVILRCVPISNHLYFYWYRQILGQKVEFLVSFYNNEISEKSEIFDDQFSVERPDGSNFTLKIRSTKLEDSAMYFCASSDPAAFVGSNQPQHFGDGTRLSIL.

V usage is TRBV7-8 and J usage is TRBJ2-7; D is uncertain. Germline assignment: CDR1 SGHVS and CDR2 FQNEAQ. This CDR3 spans 16 amino acids. The ends were cut back, 5 bases at V and 5 bases at J, with 22 bases in the middle. CDR3 protein: CASSPRSNPNRDEQYF. The CDR3 nucleotides are TGTGCCAGCAGCCCCCGGTCCAACCCGAACCGAGACGAGCAGTACTTC.

The J gene is TRBJ2-4, the V gene TRBV30; D gene ambiguous. CDR1 GTSNPN and CDR2 SVGIG come from the germline V gene (reference sequence). With 0 bases removed from V and 6 bases from J, the gap between germline ends came to 18 bases. CDR3 length equals 16 residues. Written as DNA, the CDR3 is TGTGCCTGGAGTGTACTGACAACCACCTACGGAAACATTCAGTACTTC. This sequence encodes CAWSVLTTTYGNIQYF.

This chain joins TRBV28 and TRBJ2-3, with D possibly TRBD1 on 6 matching bases. The CDR3 runs to 13 residues. The germline V and J ends were trimmed by 2 bases and 6 bases, with 9 bases remaining between them. Germline values: CDR1 MDHEN, CDR2 SYDVKM. The CDR3 DNA is TGTGCCAGCAGTTTAGAGGGGGAGGATACGCAGTATTTT. This sequence encodes CASSLEGEDTQYF. Supplemented by reference TRBV28 and TRBJ2-3, the full variable domain reads DVKVTQSSRYLVKRTGEKVFLECVQDMDHENMFWYRQDPGLGLRLIYFSYDVKMKEKGDIPEGYSVSREKKERFSLILESASTNQTSMYLCASSLEGEDTQYFGPGTRLTVL.

This chain uses TRBV27 with TRBJ2-5, with 11 bases that match TRBD2. The V gene's germline CDR1 is MNHEY and CDR2 SMNVEV (reference sequence). Trimming at V came to 5 bases and at J to 2 bases, leaving 4 bases not matched to a gene. The CDR3 is 15 residues long. The DNA of the CDR3 is TGTGCCAGCAGTCTGGGACTAGCGGAACAAGAGACCCAGTACTTC. As protein: CASSLGLAEQETQYF.